This T cell receptor (beta chain) was captured in a study of CD4+ T cells in melanoma. Produced via immunoSEQ multiplex PCR; TCRdb's table is partial and in-frame only. The data contain 13,000 or so clones, 68% of them singletons. Study results and limitations: Reportedly, melanoma neoantigen-specific CD4+ T cells showed varied differentiation states. A reported correlation linked neoantigen-specific CD4+ T cells to CD8+, macrophage and B cell function.

CDR1 is SGHNT and CDR2 is YENEEA in the germline V gene. V lost 3 bases and J 0 bases, leaving 12 bases between the germline ends. The CDR3 is 16 amino acids. This clone came up once. Its target is unknown. V is TRBV11-3 and J is TRBJ1-5, with D possibly matching TRBD1 (5 bases). The receptor's source is a human donor with melanoma. Sequenced: cells from a culture (not recorded whether cultured in vitro). The DNA for the CDR3 is TGTGCCAGCAGCTTGGCCCAGGGATATAGCAATCAGCCCCAGCATTTT. Protein product: CASSLAQGYSNQPQHF.